This T cell receptor (beta chain) is from a study of graft-versus-host responses after intestinal transplantation. Study details: Each of the recipients got a multivisceral, liver-intestinal, or isolated intestinal transplant. Every recipient underwent anti-thymocyte globulin induction, then tacrolimus and steroids for 2 to 3 years.

CDR1 is MNHEY and CDR2 is SVGAGI in the germline V gene. The CDR3 length is 15 residues. The germline V and J ends were trimmed by 6 bases and 8 bases, with 19 bases remaining between them. Whole-study results and caveats: Declining HvG levels early post-transplant were linked to peak circulating GvH clone levels.

This clone was seen just once. Its antigen is undetermined. TCRdb's copy holds only in-frame clones and misses some; the assay was immunoSEQ multiplex PCR. The profile shows 85,000 to 100,000 clones, roughly nine tenths of them singletons. The receptor was derived from a human donor who received an intestinal transplant. The gene calls are TRBV6-5 and TRBJ2-2; D not resolved. Material: unstimulated CD4+ T cells sorted from spleen or lymph node cells, obtained before intestinal transplant. The CDR3 region has the DNA TGTGCCAGCAGAAGGAGCGCGTATTCGGTTGGGGAGCTGTTTTTT. It specifies CASRRSAYSVGELFF.